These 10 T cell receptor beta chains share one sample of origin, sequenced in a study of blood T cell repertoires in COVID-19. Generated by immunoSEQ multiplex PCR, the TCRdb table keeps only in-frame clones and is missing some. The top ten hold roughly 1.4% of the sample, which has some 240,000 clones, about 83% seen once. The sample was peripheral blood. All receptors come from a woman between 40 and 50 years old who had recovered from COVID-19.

CDR3 bases: TGTGCCAGCAGTGGCACAGGGTGGAATGAGCAGTTCTTC. This sequence encodes CASSGTGWNEQFF. This rearrangement joins TRBV27 to TRBJ2-1, with TRBD1 as a possible D gene (6 bases). Per germline, CDR1 MNHEY and CDR2 SMNVEV (reference sequence). Between the trimmed V and J ends, which lost 5 bases and 7 bases, there was a span of 12 bases. The CDR3 length is 13 residues.

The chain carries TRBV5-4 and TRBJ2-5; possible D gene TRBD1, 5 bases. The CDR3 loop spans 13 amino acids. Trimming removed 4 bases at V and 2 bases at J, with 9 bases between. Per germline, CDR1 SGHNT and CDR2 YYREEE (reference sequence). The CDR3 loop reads CASSVDSQETQYF. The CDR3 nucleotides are TGTGCCAGCAGCGTAGACAGTCAAGAGACCCAGTACTTC.

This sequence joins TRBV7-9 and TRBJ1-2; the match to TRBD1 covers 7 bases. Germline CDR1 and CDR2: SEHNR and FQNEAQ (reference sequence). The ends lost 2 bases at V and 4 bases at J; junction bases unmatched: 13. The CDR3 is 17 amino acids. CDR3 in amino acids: CASSLMPHNRGGYGYTF. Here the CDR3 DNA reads TGTGCCAGCAGCTTAATGCCTCATAACAGGGGTGGCTATGGCTACACCTTC.

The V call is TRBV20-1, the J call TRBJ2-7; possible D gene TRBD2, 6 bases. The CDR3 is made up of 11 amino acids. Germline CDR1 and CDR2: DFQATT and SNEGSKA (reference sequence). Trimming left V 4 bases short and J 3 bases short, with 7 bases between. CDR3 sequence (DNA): TGCAGTGCTAAGGAGGGCTACGAGCAGTACTTC. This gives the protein CSAKEGYEQYF.

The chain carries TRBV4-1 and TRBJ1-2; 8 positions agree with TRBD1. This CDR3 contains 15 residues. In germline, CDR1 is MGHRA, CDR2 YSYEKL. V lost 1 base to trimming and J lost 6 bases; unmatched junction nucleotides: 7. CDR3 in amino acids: CASSQVGQGMDGYTF. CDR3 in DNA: TGCGCCAGCAGCCAAGTAGGACAGGGTATGGATGGCTACACCTTC.

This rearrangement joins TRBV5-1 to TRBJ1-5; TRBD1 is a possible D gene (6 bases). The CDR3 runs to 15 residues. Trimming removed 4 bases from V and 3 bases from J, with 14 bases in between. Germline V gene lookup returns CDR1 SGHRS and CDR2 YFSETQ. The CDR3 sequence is CASSPQGTPNQPQHF. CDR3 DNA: TGCGCCAGCAGCCCCCAGGGGACCCCCAATCAGCCCCAGCATTTT.

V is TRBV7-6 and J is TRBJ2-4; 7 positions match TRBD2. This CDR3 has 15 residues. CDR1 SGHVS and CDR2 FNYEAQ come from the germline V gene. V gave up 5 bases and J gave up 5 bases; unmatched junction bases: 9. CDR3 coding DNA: TGTGCCAGCAGCCGTACCCCGGGGGGAGAAAACATTCAGTACTTC. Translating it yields CASSRTPGGENIQYF.

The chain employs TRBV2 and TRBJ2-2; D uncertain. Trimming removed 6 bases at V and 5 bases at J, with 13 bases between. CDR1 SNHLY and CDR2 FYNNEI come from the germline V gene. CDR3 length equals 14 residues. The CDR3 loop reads CASRSIARTGELFF. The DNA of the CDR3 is TGTGCCAGCAGGTCGATAGCTAGAACCGGGGAGCTGTTTTTT.

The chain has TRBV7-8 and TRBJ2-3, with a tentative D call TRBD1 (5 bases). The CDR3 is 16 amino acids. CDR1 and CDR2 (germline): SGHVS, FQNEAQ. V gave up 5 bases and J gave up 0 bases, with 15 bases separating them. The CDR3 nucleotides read TGTGCCAGCAGCGTTAGACAGTATTCTAGCACAGATACGCAGTATTTT. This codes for CASSVRQYSSTDTQYF.

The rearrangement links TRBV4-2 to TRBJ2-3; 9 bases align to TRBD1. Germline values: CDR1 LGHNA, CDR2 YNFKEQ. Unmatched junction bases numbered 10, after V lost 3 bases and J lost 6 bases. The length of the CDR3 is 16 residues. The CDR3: CASSHKQGAFRDTQYF. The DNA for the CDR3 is TGTGCCAGCAGCCACAAACAGGGGGCTTTTAGGGATACGCAGTATTTT.